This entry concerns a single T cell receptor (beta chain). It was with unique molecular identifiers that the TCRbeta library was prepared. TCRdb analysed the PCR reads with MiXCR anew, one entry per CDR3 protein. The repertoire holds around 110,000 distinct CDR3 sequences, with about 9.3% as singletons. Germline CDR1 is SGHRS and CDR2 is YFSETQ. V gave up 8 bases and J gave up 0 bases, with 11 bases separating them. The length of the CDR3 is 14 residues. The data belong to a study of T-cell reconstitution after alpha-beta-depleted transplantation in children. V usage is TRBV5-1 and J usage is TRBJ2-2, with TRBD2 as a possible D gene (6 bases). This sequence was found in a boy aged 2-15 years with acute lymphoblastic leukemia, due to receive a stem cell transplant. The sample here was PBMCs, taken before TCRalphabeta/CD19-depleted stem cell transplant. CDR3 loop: CASYRDSNTGELFF. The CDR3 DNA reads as TGCGCCAGTTACCGGGACTCGAACACCGGGGAGCTGTTTTTT.